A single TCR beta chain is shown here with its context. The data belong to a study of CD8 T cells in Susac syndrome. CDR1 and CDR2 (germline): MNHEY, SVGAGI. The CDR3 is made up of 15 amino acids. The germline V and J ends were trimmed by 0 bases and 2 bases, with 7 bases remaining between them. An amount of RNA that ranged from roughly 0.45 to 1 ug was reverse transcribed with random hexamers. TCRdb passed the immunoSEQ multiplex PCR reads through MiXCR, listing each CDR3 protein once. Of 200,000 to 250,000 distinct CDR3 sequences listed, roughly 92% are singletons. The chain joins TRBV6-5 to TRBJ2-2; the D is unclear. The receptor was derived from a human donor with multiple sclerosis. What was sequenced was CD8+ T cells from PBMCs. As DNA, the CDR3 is TGTGCCAGCAGTTACTCGGGCAGAAACACCGGGGAGCTGTTTTTT. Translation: CASSYSGRNTGELFF.